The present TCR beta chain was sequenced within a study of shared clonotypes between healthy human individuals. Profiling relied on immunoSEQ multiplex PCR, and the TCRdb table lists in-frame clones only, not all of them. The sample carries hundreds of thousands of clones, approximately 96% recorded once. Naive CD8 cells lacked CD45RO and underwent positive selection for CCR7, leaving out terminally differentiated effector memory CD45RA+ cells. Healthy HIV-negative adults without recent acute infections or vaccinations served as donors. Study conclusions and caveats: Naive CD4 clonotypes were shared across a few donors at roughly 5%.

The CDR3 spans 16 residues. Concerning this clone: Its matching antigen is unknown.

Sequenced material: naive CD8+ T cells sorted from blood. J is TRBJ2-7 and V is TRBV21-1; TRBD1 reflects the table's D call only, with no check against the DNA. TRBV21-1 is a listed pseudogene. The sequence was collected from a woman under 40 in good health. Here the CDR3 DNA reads TGTGCCAGCAGCGAATTGGACAGGCCGATCAACTACGAGCAGTACTTC. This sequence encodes CASSELDRPINYEQYF.